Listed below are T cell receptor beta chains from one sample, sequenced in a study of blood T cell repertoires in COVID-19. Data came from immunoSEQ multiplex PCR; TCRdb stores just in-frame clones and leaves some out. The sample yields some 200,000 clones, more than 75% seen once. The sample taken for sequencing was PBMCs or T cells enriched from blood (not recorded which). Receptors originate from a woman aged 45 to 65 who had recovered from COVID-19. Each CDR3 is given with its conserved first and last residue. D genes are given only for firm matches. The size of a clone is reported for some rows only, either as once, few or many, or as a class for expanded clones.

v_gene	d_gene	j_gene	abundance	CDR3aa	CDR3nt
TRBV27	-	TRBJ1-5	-	CASSLYTRGRAPGPQHF	TGTGCCAGCAGTTTATACACCCGGGGTAGGGCCCCAGGGCCCCAGCATTTT
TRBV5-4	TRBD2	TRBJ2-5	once	CASSVIQLANKETQYF	TGTGCCAGCAGCGTAATCCAACTAGCGAACAAAGAGACCCAGTACTTC
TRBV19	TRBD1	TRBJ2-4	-	CASSIDPGQGKNIQYF	TGTGCCAGTAGTATTGACCCGGGACAGGGGAAAAACATTCAGTACTTC
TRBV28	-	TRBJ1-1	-	CASSLGQTEAFF	TGTGCCAGCAGTCTAGGACAGACTGAAGCTTTCTTT
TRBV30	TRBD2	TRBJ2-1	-	CAWSATFAGVGEQFF	TGTGCCTGGAGTGCCACTTTTGCGGGAGTTGGAGAGCAGTTCTTC
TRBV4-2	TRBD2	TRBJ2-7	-	CASSPSGGGSYEQYF	TGTGCCAGCAGCCCCAGTGGGGGGGGCTCCTACGAGCAGTACTTC
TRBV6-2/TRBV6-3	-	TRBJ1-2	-	CASSYPSTVSNYGYTF	TGTGCCAGCAGTTATCCATCAACGGTCTCTAACTATGGCTACACCTTC
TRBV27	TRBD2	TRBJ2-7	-	CASSNSGRAGWGNEQYF	TGTGCCAGCAGTAACAGCGGGAGGGCCGGCTGGGGTAACGAGCAGTACTTC
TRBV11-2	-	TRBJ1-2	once	CASSLDLQGRGYGYTF	TGTGCCAGCAGCTTAGATTTGCAGGGTCGAGGATATGGCTACACCTTC
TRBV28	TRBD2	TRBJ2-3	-	CASSFWTSGTDTQYF	TGTGCCAGCAGTTTCTGGACTAGCGGCACAGATACGCAGTATTTT
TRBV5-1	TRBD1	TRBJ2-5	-	CASSSPGTGETQYF	TGCGCCAGCAGCTCACCCGGGACAGGCGAGACCCAGTACTTC
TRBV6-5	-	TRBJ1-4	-	CASRDGLNEKLFF	TGTGCCAGCAGGGACGGACTTAATGAAAAACTGTTTTTT
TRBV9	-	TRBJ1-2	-	CASSVSQDSLYGYTF	TGTGCCAGCAGCGTATCTCAGGACTCTCTCTATGGCTACACCTTC
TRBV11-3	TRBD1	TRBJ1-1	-	CASSSPTRSRGPDMNTEAFF	TGTGCCAGCAGCTCCCCGACCCGTTCCAGGGGGCCTGATATGAACACTGAAGCTTTCTTT
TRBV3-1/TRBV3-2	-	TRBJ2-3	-	CASSQKDSPTDTQYF	TGTGCCAGCAGCCAAAAGGACAGCCCGACAGATACGCAGTATTTT
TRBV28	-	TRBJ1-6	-	CASSLQGGNSPLHF	TGTGCCAGCAGCTTACAGGGCGGAAATTCACCCCTCCACTTT
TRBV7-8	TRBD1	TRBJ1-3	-	CASSLSVGTAPSGNTIYF	TGTGCCAGCAGCTTATCCGTGGGGACAGCACCCTCTGGAAACACCATATATTTT
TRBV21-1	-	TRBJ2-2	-	CASSGRTSGRALAGELFF	TGTGCCAGCAGCGGAAGGACTAGCGGGAGGGCCTTAGCCGGGGAGCTGTTTTTT
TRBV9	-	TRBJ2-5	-	CASSVQGAQETQYF	TGTGCCAGCAGCGTGCAGGGTGCCCAAGAGACCCAGTACTTC
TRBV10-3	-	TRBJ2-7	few	CAIGQGGGEQYF	TGTGCCATCGGGCAGGGCGGAGGGGAGCAGTACTTC
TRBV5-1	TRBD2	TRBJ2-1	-	CASSHPTSGYNEQFF	TGCGCCAGCAGCCACCCGACTAGCGGCTACAATGAGCAGTTCTTC
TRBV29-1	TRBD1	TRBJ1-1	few	CSVRGQGNTEAFF	TGCAGCGTGAGGGGACAGGGGAACACTGAAGCTTTCTTT
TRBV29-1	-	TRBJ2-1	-	CSVNIQSYNEQFF	TGCAGCGTCAACATCCAATCCTACAATGAGCAGTTCTTC
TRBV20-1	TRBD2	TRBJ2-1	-	CSHSGGNEQFF	TGCAGTCACTCGGGGGGGAATGAGCAGTTCTTC
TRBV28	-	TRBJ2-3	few	CASSFPPGRRSTDTQYF	TGTGCCAGCAGTTTTCCCCCTGGGCGAAGGAGCACAGATACGCAGTATTTT
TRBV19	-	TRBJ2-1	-	CASSEDRGVYNEQFF	TGTGCCAGTAGTGAGGACAGAGGGGTATACAATGAGCAGTTCTTC
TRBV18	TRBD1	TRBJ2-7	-	CASSPLDRDEQYF	TGTGCCAGCTCACCATTGGACAGGGACGAGCAGTACTTC
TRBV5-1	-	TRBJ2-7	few	CASRTAGSPKEQYF	TGCGCCAGCAGAACCGCCGGGAGCCCAAAGGAGCAGTACTTC
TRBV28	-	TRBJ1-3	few	CASSLGGGGNTIYF	TGTGCCAGCAGTTTAGGGGGAGGTGGAAACACCATATATTTT
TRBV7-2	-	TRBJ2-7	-	CASRAGSYEQYF	TGTGCCAGCAGAGCAGGATCCTACGAGCAGTACTTC
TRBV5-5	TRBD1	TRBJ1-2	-	CASSLVTGMAYGYTF	TGTGCCAGCAGCTTGGTGACAGGGATGGCCTATGGCTACACCTTC
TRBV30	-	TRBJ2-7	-	CAATKAENSYEQYF	TGTGCCGCAACCAAAGCGGAAAACTCCTACGAGCAGTACTTC
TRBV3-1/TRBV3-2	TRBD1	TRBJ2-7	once	CASSRTGTGEREQYF	TGTGCCAGCAGCCGAACCGGGACAGGGGAGCGCGAGCAGTACTTC
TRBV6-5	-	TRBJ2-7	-	CASSLQDYSYEQYF	TGTGCCAGCTCACTACAGGATTACTCCTACGAGCAGTACTTC
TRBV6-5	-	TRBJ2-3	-	CASSWTTTDTQYF	TGTGCCAGCAGTTGGACAACCACAGATACGCAGTATTTT
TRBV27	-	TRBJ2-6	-	CASSLSAPSSGANVLTF	TGTGCCAGCAGTTTATCGGCCCCCAGCTCTGGGGCCAACGTCCTGACTTTC
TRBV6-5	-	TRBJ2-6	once	CASTQVSGANVLTF	TGTGCCAGCACCCAGGTCTCTGGGGCCAACGTCCTGACTTTC
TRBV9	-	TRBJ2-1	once	CASSVETYVNEQFF	TGTGCCAGCAGCGTCGAAACCTACGTCAATGAGCAGTTCTTC